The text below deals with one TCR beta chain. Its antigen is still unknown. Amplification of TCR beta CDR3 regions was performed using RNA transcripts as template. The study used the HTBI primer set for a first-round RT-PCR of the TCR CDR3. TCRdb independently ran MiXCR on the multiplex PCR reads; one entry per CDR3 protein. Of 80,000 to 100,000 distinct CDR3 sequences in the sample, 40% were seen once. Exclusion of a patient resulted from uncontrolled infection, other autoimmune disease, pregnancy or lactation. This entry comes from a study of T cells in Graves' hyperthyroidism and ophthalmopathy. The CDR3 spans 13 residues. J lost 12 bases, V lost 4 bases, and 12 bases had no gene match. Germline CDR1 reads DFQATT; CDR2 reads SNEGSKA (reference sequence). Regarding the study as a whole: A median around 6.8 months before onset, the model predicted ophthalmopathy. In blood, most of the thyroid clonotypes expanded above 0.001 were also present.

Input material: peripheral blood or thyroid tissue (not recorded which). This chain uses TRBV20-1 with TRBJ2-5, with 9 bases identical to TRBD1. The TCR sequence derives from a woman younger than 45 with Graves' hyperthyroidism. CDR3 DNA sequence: TGCAGTGCTACCCGCCTGGGACAGGGCGCCGAGTACTTC. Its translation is CSATRLGQGAEYF.